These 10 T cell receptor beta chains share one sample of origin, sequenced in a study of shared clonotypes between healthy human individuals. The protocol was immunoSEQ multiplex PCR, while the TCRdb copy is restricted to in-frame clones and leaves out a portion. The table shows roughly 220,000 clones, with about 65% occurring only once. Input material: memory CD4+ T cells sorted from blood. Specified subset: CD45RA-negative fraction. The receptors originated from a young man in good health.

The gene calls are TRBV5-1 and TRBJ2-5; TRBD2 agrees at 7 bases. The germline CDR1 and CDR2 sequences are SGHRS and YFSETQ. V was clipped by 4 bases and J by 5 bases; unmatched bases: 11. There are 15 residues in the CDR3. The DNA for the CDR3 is TGCGCCAGCAGCAGGGAGGGCCCCCCGCAGGAGACCCAGTACTTC. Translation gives CASSREGPPQETQYF.

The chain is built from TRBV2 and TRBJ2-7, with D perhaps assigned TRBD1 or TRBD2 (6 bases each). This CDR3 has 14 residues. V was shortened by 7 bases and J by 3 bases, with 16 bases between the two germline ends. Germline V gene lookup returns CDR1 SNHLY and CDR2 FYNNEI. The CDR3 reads CASTTGRSLYEQYF. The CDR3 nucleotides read TGTGCCAGCACTACAGGGAGGTCCCTCTACGAGCAGTACTTC.

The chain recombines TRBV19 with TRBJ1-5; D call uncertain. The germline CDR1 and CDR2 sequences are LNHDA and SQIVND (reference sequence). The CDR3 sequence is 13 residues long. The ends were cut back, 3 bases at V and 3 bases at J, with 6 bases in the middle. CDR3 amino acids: CASSIGINQPQHF. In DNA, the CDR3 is TGTGCCAGTAGTATTGGTATCAATCAGCCCCAGCATTTT.

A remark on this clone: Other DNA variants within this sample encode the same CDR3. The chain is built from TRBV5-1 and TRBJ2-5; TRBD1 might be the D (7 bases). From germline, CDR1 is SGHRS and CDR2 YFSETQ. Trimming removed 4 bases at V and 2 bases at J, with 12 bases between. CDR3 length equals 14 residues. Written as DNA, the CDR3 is TGCGCCAGCAGCCCCGGGGGACAGCAAGAGACCCAGTACTTC. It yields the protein CASSPGGQQETQYF.

The CDR3 loop reads CASSFGQGMYEQYF. The CDR3, as DNA: TGCGCCAGCAGCTTTGGGCAGGGGATGTACGAGCAGTACTTC. This chain uses TRBV5-1 with TRBJ2-7; D might be TRBD1 (6 bases). From germline, CDR1 is SGHRS and CDR2 YFSETQ. Between the trimmed V and J ends, which lost 2 bases and 4 bases, there was a span of 13 bases. This CDR3 comprises 14 residues.

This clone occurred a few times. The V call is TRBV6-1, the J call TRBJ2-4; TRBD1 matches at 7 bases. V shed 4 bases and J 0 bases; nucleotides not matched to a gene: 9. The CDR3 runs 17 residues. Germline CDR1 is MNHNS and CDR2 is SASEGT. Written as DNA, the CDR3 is TGTGCCAGCAGTGGTCCTACAGGGGCCGTAGCCAAAAACATTCAGTACTTC. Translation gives CASSGPTGAVAKNIQYF.

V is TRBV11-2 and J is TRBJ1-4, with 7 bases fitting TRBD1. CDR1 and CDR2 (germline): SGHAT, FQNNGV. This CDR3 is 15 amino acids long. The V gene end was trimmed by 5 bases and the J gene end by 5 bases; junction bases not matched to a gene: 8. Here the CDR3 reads CASSHTGAINEKLFF. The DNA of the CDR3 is TGTGCCAGCAGCCATACAGGGGCTATCAATGAAAAACTGTTTTTT.

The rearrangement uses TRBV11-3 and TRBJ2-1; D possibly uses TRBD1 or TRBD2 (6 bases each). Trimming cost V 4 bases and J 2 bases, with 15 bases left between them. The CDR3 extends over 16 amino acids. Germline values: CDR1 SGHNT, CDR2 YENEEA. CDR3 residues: CASSSSFGGAYNEQFF. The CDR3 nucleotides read TGTGCCAGCAGCTCCTCCTTCGGGGGCGCCTACAATGAGCAGTTCTTC. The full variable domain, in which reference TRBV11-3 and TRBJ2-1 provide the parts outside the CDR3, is EAGVVQSPRYKIIEKKQPVAFWCNPISGHNTLYWYLQNLGQGPELLIRYENEEAVDDSQLPKDRFSAERLKGVDSTLKIQPAELGDSAVYLCASSSSFGGAYNEQFFGPGTRLTVL.

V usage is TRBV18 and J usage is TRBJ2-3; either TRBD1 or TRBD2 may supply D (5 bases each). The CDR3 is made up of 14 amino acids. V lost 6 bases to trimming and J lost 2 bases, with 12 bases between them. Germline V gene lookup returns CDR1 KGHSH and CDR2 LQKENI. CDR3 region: CASSHGAHTDTQYF. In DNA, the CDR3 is TGTGCCAGCTCGCACGGGGCGCACACAGATACGCAGTATTTT.

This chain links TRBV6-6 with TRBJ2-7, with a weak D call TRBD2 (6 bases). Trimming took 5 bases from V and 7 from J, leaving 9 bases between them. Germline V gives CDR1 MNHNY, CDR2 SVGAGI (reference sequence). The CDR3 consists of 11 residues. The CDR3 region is CASSQGGEQYF. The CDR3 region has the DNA TGTGCCAGCAGTCAAGGAGGGGAGCAGTACTTC.